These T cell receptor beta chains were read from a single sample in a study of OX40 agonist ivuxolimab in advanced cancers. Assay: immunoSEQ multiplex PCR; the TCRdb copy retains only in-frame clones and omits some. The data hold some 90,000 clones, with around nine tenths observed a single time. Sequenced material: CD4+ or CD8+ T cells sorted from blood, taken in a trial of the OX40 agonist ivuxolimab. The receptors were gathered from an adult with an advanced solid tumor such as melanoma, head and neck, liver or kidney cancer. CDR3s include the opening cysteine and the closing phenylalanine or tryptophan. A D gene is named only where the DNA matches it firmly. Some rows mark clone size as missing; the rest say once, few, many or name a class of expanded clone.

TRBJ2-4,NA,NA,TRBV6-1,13,CASSPDSSRPLYF,TGTGCCAGCAGCCCGGACAGTTCGAGGCCTTTGTACTTC
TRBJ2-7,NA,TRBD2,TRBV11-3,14,CASSQLAGPYEQYF,TGTGCCAGCAGCCAACTAGCGGGGCCCTACGAGCAGTACTTC
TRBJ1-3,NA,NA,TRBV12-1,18,CASSSPGHTIDSGNTIYF,TGTGCCAGCAGCTCACCGGGACACACAATCGACTCTGGAAACACCATATATTTT
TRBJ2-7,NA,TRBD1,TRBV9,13,CASSVRGQGEQYF,TGTGCCAGCAGCGTGAGGGGGCAAGGCGAGCAGTACTTC
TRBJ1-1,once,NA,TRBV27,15,CASSLSRGWGTEAFF,TGTGCCAGCAGTTTATCGAGAGGGTGGGGCACTGAAGCTTTCTTT
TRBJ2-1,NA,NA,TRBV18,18,CASSPLRRGGSSYNEQFF,TGTGCCAGCTCACCCCTCCGTCGCGGGGGCTCCTCCTACAATGAGCAGTTCTTC
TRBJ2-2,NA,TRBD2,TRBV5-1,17,CASSLRLAGGQSGELFF,TGCGCCAGCAGCTTAAGACTAGCGGGAGGGCAATCGGGGGAGCTGTTTTTT
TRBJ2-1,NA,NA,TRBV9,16,CASSVVKGLSYNEQFF,TGTGCCAGCAGCGTAGTGAAGGGGCTCTCCTACAATGAGCAGTTCTTC
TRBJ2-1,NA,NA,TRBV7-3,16,CASSLRASWGSNEQFF,TGTGCCAGCAGCTTAAGGGCCAGCTGGGGGTCGAATGAGCAGTTCTTC
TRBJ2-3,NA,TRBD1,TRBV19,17,CASSILSGGVYTDTQYF,TGTGCCAGTAGTATCCTCTCAGGGGGCGTGTACACAGATACGCAGTATTTT
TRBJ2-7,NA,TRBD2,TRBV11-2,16,CASSRPWQREYYEQYF,TGTGCCAGCAGCCGCCCCTGGCAGCGGGAGTACTACGAGCAGTACTTC
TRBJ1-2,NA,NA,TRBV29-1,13,CSVEGNRDYGYTF,TGCAGCGTTGAAGGTAACAGAGACTATGGCTACACCTTC
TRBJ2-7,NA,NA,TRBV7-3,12,CASSLAQYEQYF,TGTGCCAGCAGCTTAGCACAGTACGAGCAGTACTTC
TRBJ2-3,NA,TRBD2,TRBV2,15,CASSLLAGGRDTQYF,TGTGCCAGCAGTCTCCTAGCGGGAGGAAGAGATACGCAGTATTTT
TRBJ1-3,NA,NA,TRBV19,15,CASLDWNLPGNTIYF,TGTGCCAGCCTTGACTGGAACCTCCCTGGAAACACCATATATTTT
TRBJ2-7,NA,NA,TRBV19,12,CASADSTYEQYF,TGTGCCAGCGCCGACAGCACCTACGAGCAGTACTTC
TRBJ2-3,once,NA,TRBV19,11,CASTTGDTQYF,TGTGCCAGTACTACAGGGGATACGCAGTATTTT
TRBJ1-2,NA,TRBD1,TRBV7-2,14,CASSGDRGDYGYTF,TGTGCCAGCAGCGGGGACAGGGGCGACTATGGCTACACCTTC
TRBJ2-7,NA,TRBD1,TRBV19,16,CASSRIPGQGNDEQYF,TGTGCCAGTAGTAGAATCCCGGGACAGGGCAACGACGAGCAGTACTTC
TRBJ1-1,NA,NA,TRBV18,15,CASSPSAYADPEAFF,TGTGCCAGCTCACCTAGTGCTTATGCGGATCCTGAAGCTTTCTTT
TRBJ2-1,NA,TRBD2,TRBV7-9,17,CASSPGLGGRAINEQFF,TGTGCCAGCAGCCCAGGATTAGGCGGGAGGGCCATCAATGAGCAGTTCTTC
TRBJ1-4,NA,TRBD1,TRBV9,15,CASSPRDRKNEKLFF,TGTGCCAGCAGCCCCCGGGACAGGAAAAATGAAAAACTGTTTTTT
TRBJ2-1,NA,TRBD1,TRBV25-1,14,CASDLGQGNNEQFF,TGTGCCAGCGACTTGGGACAGGGAAACAATGAGCAGTTCTTC
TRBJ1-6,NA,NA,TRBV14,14,CASSQDAVVPSLHF,TGTGCCAGCAGCCAAGATGCGGTGGTACCATCCCTCCACTTT
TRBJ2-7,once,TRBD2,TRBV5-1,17,CASSLSLRAGEGYEQYF,TGCGCCAGCAGCTTGTCCCTCCGGGCGGGAGAGGGCTACGAGCAGTACTTC
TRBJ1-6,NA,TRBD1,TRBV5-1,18,CASSLVPQGTEDNSPLHF,TGCGCCAGCAGCTTAGTTCCCCAAGGGACAGAGGATAATTCACCCCTCCACTTT
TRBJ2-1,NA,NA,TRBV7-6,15,CASSSSSGFYNEQFF,TGTGCCAGCAGCTCGAGTTCGGGGTTTTACAATGAGCAGTTCTTC